This record looks at one T cell receptor beta chain sequence and its context. Antigen specificity is unknown. TCRdb keeps only in-frame clones here, not all; method: immunoSEQ multiplex PCR. The sample has roughly 120,000 clones, around 83% seen once. Investigators merged groups given second doses at roughly 4 or roughly 12 weeks. The data derive from a study of T cell responses to AZD1222 COVID-19 vaccine. Study results and caveats: The study found Spike-specific TCR breadth and depth rose after two AZD1222 doses. The CD4 TCRs associated with vaccination extended across spike and predominated at 160-218 and 743-854.

The CDR3 spans 14 residues. Trimming stripped 2 bases from V and 4 bases from J, with 11 bases between. From germline, CDR1 is MNHEY and CDR2 SMNVEV (reference sequence). The receptor was derived from an adult who received the AZD1222 COVID-19 vaccine. J is TRBJ1-1 and V is TRBV27, with a weak D call TRBD1 (5 bases). The specimen comprised peripheral blood, sampled 28 days after the second AZD1222 dose. For the CDR3, the DNA is TGTGCCAGCAGTTTAGGGACTGACGGCACTGAAGCTTTCTTT. Translated, it gives CASSLGTDGTEAFF.